The text below deals with one T cell receptor (beta chain). Its antigen is not identified. Germline CDR1 LNHDA, CDR2 SQIVND (reference sequence). The germline V and J ends were trimmed by 3 bases and 1 base, with 12 bases remaining between them. This CDR3 is built from 15 residues. The data were taken from a study of T cell responses to AZD1222 COVID-19 vaccine. Clones were sequenced by immunoSEQ multiplex PCR, and TCRdb holds only the in-frame ones, with some missing. The table lists 180,000 or so clones, 90% to 95% of them singletons. Researchers grouped second doses given at about 4 or about 12 weeks into one pool. Study conclusions and caveats: The donors showed a predominance of white British ancestry and of females, with possible underestimation of clonal diversity. Reportedly, nearly half of unique spike TCRs recognized epitopes outside B.1.351/B.1.1.7 mutations.

The TCR sequence derives from an adult who received the AZD1222 COVID-19 vaccine. V usage is TRBV19 and J usage is TRBJ1-2, with D unresolved. The sample was peripheral blood, taken 28 days after the second AZD1222 dose. The DNA for the CDR3 is TGTGCCAGTAGTATTTCGTCCGACGGTAACTATGGCTACACCTTC. Protein sequence: CASSISSDGNYGYTF.